This T cell receptor (beta chain) was sequenced for a study of cytomegalovirus exposure and HLA in healthy donors. Study-level results: A later analysis found TCR association rates differed by HLA locus, highest for DRB1 and lowest for HLA-C.

The PCR was carried out with 60 Vbeta primers and 13 Jbeta primers. Using immunoSEQ multiplex PCR, the repertoire was profiled, and TCRdb retains in-frame clones only, with some absent. The data hold 150,000 to 200,000 clones, with roughly 79% observed a single time. With regard to this clone: Its antigen is not known. Other nucleotide sequences in the sample specify the same CDR3.

The ends were cut back, 3 bases at V and 2 bases at J, with 5 bases in the middle. The CDR3 extends over 13 amino acids. CDR1 and CDR2 from the germline V gene are MGHRA and YSYEKL. Sequencing was done on a sample of PBMCs. The chain combines TRBV4-1 with TRBJ1-5; D is unresolved. This clonotype was obtained from a man aged 30-40 years in good health and CMV-seronegative. CDR3 protein: CASSHGGNQPQHF. CDR3 sequence (DNA): TGCGCCAGCAGCCACGGGGGCAATCAGCCCCAGCATTTT.